The entry below gives a single T cell receptor beta chain sequence along with its context. Its specificity is not known. This sample stems from a study of T cells in localized non-small cell lung cancer. The method was immunoSEQ multiplex PCR; TCRdb's version includes in-frame clones alone and lacks a portion of them. The sample consists of 1,500 to 2,000 clones, approximately 19% of them appearing once. Study-wide findings and caveats: Uninvolved neighboring lung showed the greatest T cell clonality, exceeding tumor.

Here the sequenced sample was normal lung tissue next to the tumor, taken before any cancer treatment. The origin of this receptor is a female donor at least 60 years old with stage I lung adenocarcinoma.

CDR3 in DNA: TGTGCCAGCAGTCAGACAGGGAGCCCCTATGGCTACACCTTC. It is translated as CASSQTGSPYGYTF. The rearrangement uses TRBV9 and TRBJ1-2; 7 positions match TRBD1. Germline trimming cut 5 bases from V and 4 bases from J; bases unmatched to any gene: 8. The CDR3 runs 14 residues. Germline V gene lookup returns CDR1 SGDLS and CDR2 YYNGEE.